These T cell receptor beta chains were read from a single sample in a study of blood T cell repertoires in COVID-19. Sequencing used immunoSEQ multiplex PCR; TCRdb keeps in-frame clones, though not all of them. The table records 200,000 to 300,000 clones, around nine tenths of them present only once. Sequencing was done on a sample of PBMCs or T cells enriched from blood (not recorded which). These receptors were obtained from a woman between 18 and 29 years old who had recovered from COVID-19. Both conserved end residues are trimmed from each CDR3. Fields, in order: J gene, V gene, CDR3 protein.

j_gene: TRBJ2-2; v_gene: TRBV15; CDR3aa: ATSRDQTGELF
j_gene: TRBJ1-1; v_gene: TRBV5-6; CDR3aa: ASSLGSGTEAF
j_gene: TRBJ1-2; v_gene: TRBV7-2; CDR3aa: ASSLPGRGRGGYT
j_gene: TRBJ1-1; v_gene: TRBV10-3; CDR3aa: AIGGTTEAF
j_gene: TRBJ1-3; v_gene: TRBV7-9; CDR3aa: ASSLEGDSFAY
j_gene: TRBJ1-4; v_gene: TRBV6-5; CDR3aa: ASSYSKDRTGEKLF
j_gene: TRBJ2-1; v_gene: TRBV13; CDR3aa: ASSFISLANEQF
j_gene: TRBJ1-1; v_gene: TRBV13; CDR3aa: ASSTDRHTEAF
j_gene: TRBJ1-4; v_gene: TRBV5-1; CDR3aa: ASSLGDRNEKLF
j_gene: TRBJ1-2; v_gene: TRBV2; CDR3aa: ASGQLYGYT
j_gene: TRBJ2-7; v_gene: TRBV12-3/TRBV12-4; CDR3aa: ASSLQVGYEQY
j_gene: TRBJ2-1; v_gene: TRBV10-2; CDR3aa: ASRSGGTPYNEQF
j_gene: TRBJ2-1; v_gene: TRBV10-1; CDR3aa: ASSSSGTAYNEQF
j_gene: TRBJ2-3; v_gene: TRBV7-2; CDR3aa: ASSLAGARDTQY
j_gene: TRBJ2-2; v_gene: TRBV30; CDR3aa: AWSGWSGGARTGELF
j_gene: TRBJ2-7; v_gene: TRBV6-1; CDR3aa: ASSGRQEEVVAYEQY
j_gene: TRBJ2-7; v_gene: TRBV25-1; CDR3aa: ASSEGLPGLY
j_gene: TRBJ2-1; v_gene: TRBV7-3; CDR3aa: ASSSGLHYNEQF
j_gene: TRBJ1-1; v_gene: TRBV4-1; CDR3aa: ASSQMAGGATEAF
j_gene: TRBJ1-4; v_gene: TRBV30; CDR3aa: AWEGDDGEKLF
j_gene: TRBJ1-4; v_gene: TRBV2; CDR3aa: ASRPRGGTNEKLF
j_gene: TRBJ2-7; v_gene: TRBV30; CDR3aa: AWSATRREQY
j_gene: TRBJ2-7; v_gene: TRBV28; CDR3aa: ATTSGYEQY
j_gene: TRBJ1-3; v_gene: TRBV6-5; CDR3aa: ASSTEVAGNTIY